The 23 T cell receptor beta chains in this list originate from one sample, sequenced in a study of T cells in narcolepsy (dated by TCRdb to 2017 to 2018). Libraries were constructed by the immunoSEQ multiplex PCR assay. The table comes from immuneACCESS by way of TCRdb, which keeps in-frame sequences with V and J called. Part of the clones is missing from these tables; in studies checked, under half for an unresolved V gene and the rest for unknown reasons. Present in this sample are about 33,000 clones, about nine tenths of which were seen just once. More than 0.95% of the sample is taken by the ten largest. What was sequenced was CD45RA- memory CD4+ T cells from PBMCs. Read against the paper, the sample's cell subset or site label means: memory T cells sorted ex vivo from peripheral blood. These receptors were collected from a human donor with narcolepsy.

This chain joins TRBV30 and TRBJ2-1, with 7 bases fitting TRBD1. Trimming removed 8 bases from V and 1 base from J; junction bases left unmatched: 5. Germline V CDR1 and CDR2: GTSNPN, SVGIG (reference sequence). This CDR3 is 13 amino acids long. The CDR3 coding sequence is TGTGCCGGGACAGTGATATCCTACAATGAGCAGTTCTTC. Translated: CAGTVISYNEQFF.

The chain links TRBV9 to TRBJ2-4; maybe TRBD2 (5 bases). The germline CDR1 and CDR2 sequences are SGDLS and YYNGEE. The CDR3 covers 13 residues. V lost 0 bases to trimming and J lost 8 bases, with 9 bases between them. CDR3 sequence reads: CASSVDKGDIQYF. CDR3 coding DNA: TGTGCCAGCAGCGTAGATAAGGGAGACATTCAGTACTTC.

This chain connects TRBV7-9 to TRBJ2-3, with D possibly matching TRBD1 (5 bases). V was shortened by 2 bases and J by 4 bases, with 13 bases between the two germline ends. The CDR3 totals 15 residues. Germline V gene data show CDR1 as SEHNR and CDR2 as FQNEAQ (reference sequence). The DNA of the CDR3 is TGTGCCAGCAGCTTACAGGGCAATTTCGCAGATACGCAGTATTTT. It specifies CASSLQGNFADTQYF.

V is TRBV29-1 and J is TRBJ1-2, with 7 bases lining up with TRBD1. J lost 10 bases, V lost 6 bases, and 14 bases had no gene match. The CDR3 extends over 13 amino acids. The germline V gene encodes CDR1 SQVTM and CDR2 ANQGSEA. As DNA, the CDR3 is TGCAGCGTAGACGAGGGGGCCAGCCGGGTCTACACCTTC. Translated: CSVDEGASRVYTF.

V is TRBV28 and J is TRBJ1-2; 7 positions agree with TRBD1. CDR1 and CDR2 from the germline V gene are MDHEN and SYDVKM. The CDR3 is made up of 13 amino acids. J was trimmed by 4 bases and V by 6 bases; bases with no gene match: 5. The DNA of the CDR3 is TGTGCCAGCAGACCGGACAGGTCCTATGGCTACACCTTC. It yields the protein CASRPDRSYGYTF.

This rearrangement joins TRBV18 to TRBJ1-2, with 7 bases lining up with TRBD1. CDR1 is KGHSH and CDR2 is LQKENI in the germline V gene. This CDR3 is 15 amino acids long. After removal of 4 bases from V and 5 bases from J, the junction contained 10 bases not matched to a gene. The CDR3 DNA is TGTGCCAGCTCACTTGGACAGGCTCAAGGATATGGCTACACCTTC. Translated, it gives CASSLGQAQGYGYTF.

This chain connects TRBV4-2 to TRBJ2-5; possible D gene TRBD1, 5 bases. The V end lost 2 bases, the J end lost 4 bases, and 11 bases lay between the germline ends. CDR1 is LGHNA, CDR2 YNFKEQ, per germline. This CDR3 spans 14 amino acids. DNA of the CDR3: TGTGCCAGCAGCCAAAACTCCAGGGCAGAGACCCAGTACTTC. The encoded protein is CASSQNSRAETQYF.

This clone was detected only once. The chain joins TRBV10-3 to TRBJ2-3; D is ambiguous. CDR3 size: 13 residues. Germline-derived CDR1 and CDR2 are ENHRY and SYGVKD. V dropped 4 bases and J dropped 0 bases, with 5 bases sitting between them. The CDR3 spells CAISGSSTDTQYF. CDR3 sequence (DNA): TGTGCCATCAGTGGTAGCAGCACAGATACGCAGTATTTT.

The V gene is TRBV7-2, the J gene TRBJ2-1, with D possibly matching TRBD2 (6 bases). Deletions cut 5 bases from V and 7 bases from J, with 15 bases between. Germline CDR1 SGHTA, CDR2 FQGNSA. CDR3 length equals 14 residues. CDR3 DNA: TGTGCCAGCAGCCGACTCCCGGGAGTGAATGAGCAGTTCTTC. This sequence encodes CASSRLPGVNEQFF.

V usage is TRBV5-8 and J usage is TRBJ2-4; D ambiguous. CDR1 and CDR2 (germline): SGHTS, YDEGEE. CDR3 size: 14 residues. V gave up 1 base and J gave up 8 bases, with 13 bases separating them. In DNA, the CDR3 is TGTGCCAGCAGCTTGTATTCCTCCGAAGACATTCAGTACTTC. As protein: CASSLYSSEDIQYF.

The rearrangement joins TRBV7-9 to TRBJ1-3; D is ambiguous. The V end lost 5 bases, the J end lost 3 bases, and 11 bases lay between the germline ends. The CDR3 totals 14 residues. Germline V gene sequence: CDR1 SEHNR, CDR2 FQNEAQ (reference sequence). The CDR3 reads CASSLEGSGNTIYF. The CDR3 bases are TGTGCCAGCAGCCTCGAGGGCAGTGGAAACACCATATATTTT. Full variable domain (outside the CDR3, taken from reference TRBV7-9 and TRBJ1-3): DTGVSQNPRHKITKRGQNVTFRCDPISEHNRLYWYRQTLGQGPEFLTYFQNEAQLEKSRLLSDRFSAERPKGSFSTLEIQRTEQGDSAMYLCASSLEGSGNTIYFGEGSWLTVV.

The chain links TRBV5-6 to TRBJ2-3; D ambiguous. The CDR3 extends over 13 amino acids. Germline assignment: CDR1 SGHDT and CDR2 YYEEEE. V gave up 0 bases and J gave up 6 bases, with 8 bases separating them. CDR3 region: CASSLGGEDTQYF. CDR3 bases: TGTGCCAGCAGCTTGGGGGGTGAGGATACGCAGTATTTT.

The genes are TRBV18 and TRBJ2-1, with TRBD1 matching over 8 bases. CDR3 length: 15 amino acids. Looked up from germline, CDR1 is KGHSH and CDR2 is LQKENI. The trim removed 6 bases at V and 6 bases at J, leaving 10 bases unmatched. The CDR3 DNA is TGTGCCAGCTCTAGTACCGAAGGGACAGGCAATGAGCAGTTCTTC. Translated, it gives CASSSTEGTGNEQFF.

This chain links TRBV6-6 with TRBJ2-7, with no clear D. The V gene lost 2 bases and the J gene lost 1 base, with 6 bases spanning the gap. The germline V gene has CDR1 MNHNY and CDR2 SVGAGI (reference sequence). The CDR3 loop spans 13 amino acids. The DNA of the CDR3 is TGTGCCAGCAGTTACCCCGGATCCTACGAGCAGTACTTC. The encoded protein is CASSYPGSYEQYF.

The chain couples TRBV7-8 to TRBJ1-4; the D gene is possibly TRBD1 (5 bases). This CDR3 spans 15 amino acids. CDR1 SGHVS and CDR2 FQNEAQ come from the germline V gene. V was cut by 2 bases and J by 4 bases, with 11 bases left in between. The CDR3 DNA reads TGTGCCAGCAGCTTAACGCAGGGAGGTAATGAAAAACTGTTTTTT. Translation: CASSLTQGGNEKLFF.

This chain links TRBV19 with TRBJ1-1; 8 nucleotides agree with TRBD1. Germline V gives CDR1 LNHDA, CDR2 SQIVND (reference sequence). The CDR3 totals 15 residues. V shed 2 bases, J shed 8 bases, and the junction held 10 bases outside the gene matches. This chain's CDR3 is CASSIQGAKRPEAFF. CDR3 in DNA: TGTGCCAGTAGTATACAGGGGGCGAAGCGTCCCGAAGCTTTCTTT. The whole variable domain, filled in from reference TRBV19 and TRBJ1-1, reads DGGITQSPKYLFRKEGQNVTLSCEQNLNHDAMYWYRQDPGQGLRLIYYSQIVNDFQKGDIAEGYSVSREKKESFPLTVTSAQKNPTAFYLCASSIQGAKRPEAFFGQGTRLTVV.

The chain carries TRBV19 and TRBJ1-5; weak D call: TRBD1 (6 bases). V lost 10 bases and J lost 2, with 9 bases in between. The CDR3 has 12 residues. Germline lookup yields CDR1 LNHDA and CDR2 SQIVND (reference sequence). The CDR3 sequence is CATRQGNQPQHF. The CDR3 DNA is TGTGCCACAAGACAGGGCAATCAGCCCCAGCATTTT.

The chain combines TRBV19 with TRBJ2-1; 7 bases map to TRBD2. V lost 4 bases to trimming and J lost 3 bases; unmatched junction nucleotides: 6. Germline V CDR1 and CDR2: LNHDA, SQIVND (reference sequence). This CDR3 spans 15 amino acids. For the CDR3, the DNA is TGTGCCAGTAGTACCCTGGCGGGAGTCTACAATGAGCAGTTCTTC. Translating gives CASSTLAGVYNEQFF. The full variable domain, completed using reference TRBV19 and TRBJ2-1, is DGGITQSPKYLFRKEGQNVTLSCEQNLNHDAMYWYRQDPGQGLRLIYYSQIVNDFQKGDIAEGYSVSREKKESFPLTVTSAQKNPTAFYLCASSTLAGVYNEQFFGPGTRLTVL.

V usage is TRBV14 and J usage is TRBJ1-2; possibly TRBD1 for D (6 bases). The CDR3 is 15 residues long. Trimming pared 0 bases from V and 6 bases from J, leaving 14 bases between. Germline V gives CDR1 SGHDN, CDR2 FVKESK. CDR3 DNA sequence: TGTGCCAGCAGCCAAGATCTTGAGGGACATGATGGCTACACCTTC. Amino acid sequence: CASSQDLEGHDGYTF.

The V call is TRBV30, the J call TRBJ1-5, with unresolved D. The germline CDR1 and CDR2 sequences are GTSNPN and SVGIG (reference sequence). CDR3 length: 13 amino acids. Trimming stripped 3 bases from V and 5 bases from J, with 11 bases between. The DNA for the CDR3 is TGTGCCTGGAGCAACACTGGATATCAGCCCCAGCATTTT. This translates into CAWSNTGYQPQHF.

The V call is TRBV27, the J call TRBJ2-2, with D tentatively TRBD2 (5 bases). This CDR3 contains 14 residues. V shed 8 bases and J shed 2 bases, with 12 bases lying between them. Germline assignment: CDR1 MNHEY and CDR2 SMNVEV (reference sequence). DNA of the CDR3: TGTGCCAGCGGGAGCCAGACCAACACCGGGGAGCTGTTTTTT. It specifies CASGSQTNTGELFF.

This rearrangement joins TRBV27 to TRBJ1-2, with D perhaps matching TRBD1 (6 bases). Trimming left V 3 bases short and J 3 bases short, with 14 bases between. The CDR3 extends over 15 amino acids. From germline, CDR1 is MNHEY and CDR2 SMNVEV (reference sequence). The CDR3: CASSLGGPPDYGYTF. CDR3 bases: TGTGCCAGCAGTTTGGGGGGCCCACCCGACTATGGCTACACCTTC.

The chain has TRBV6-4 and TRBJ2-7, with TRBD2 identical over 7 bases. CDR3 length: 12 residues. CDR1 is MRHNA, CDR2 SNTAGT, per germline. V lost 6 bases and J lost 6; bases outside the gene matches: 5. CDR3 region: CASRGREGEQYF. CDR3 bases: TGTGCCAGCAGAGGCAGGGAGGGCGAGCAGTACTTC.